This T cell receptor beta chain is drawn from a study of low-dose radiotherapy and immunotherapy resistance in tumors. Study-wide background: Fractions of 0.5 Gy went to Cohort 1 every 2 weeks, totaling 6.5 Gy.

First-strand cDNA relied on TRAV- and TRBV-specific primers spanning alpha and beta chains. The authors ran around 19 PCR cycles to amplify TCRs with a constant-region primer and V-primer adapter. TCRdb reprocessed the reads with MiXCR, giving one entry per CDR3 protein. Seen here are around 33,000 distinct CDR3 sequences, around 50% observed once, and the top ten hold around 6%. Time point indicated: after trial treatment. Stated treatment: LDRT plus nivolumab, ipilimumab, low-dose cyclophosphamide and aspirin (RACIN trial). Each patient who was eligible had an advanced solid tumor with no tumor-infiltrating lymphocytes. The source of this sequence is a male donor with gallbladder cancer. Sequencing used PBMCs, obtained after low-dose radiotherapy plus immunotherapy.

CDR3 nucleotide sequence: TGTGCCAGCAGTGTAGAAGGAGGGCTGTTTTTT. Amino acid sequence: CASSVEGGLFF. This chain links TRBV2 with TRBJ2-2; maybe TRBD2 (5 bases). This CDR3 comprises 11 residues. Per the germline V gene, CDR1 is SNHLY and CDR2 is FYNNEI. Trimming shortened V by 4 bases and J by 13 bases, and 10 bases separated the two germline ends.